A single sample is the source of the 17 T cell receptor beta chains below, sequenced in a study of T-cell reconstitution after alpha-beta-depleted transplantation in children. Molecular barcoding with unique molecular identifiers was used for the TCRbeta library. Each CDR3 protein is one row after TCRdb ran MiXCR on the PCR reads. The table records just over 950,000 distinct CDR3 sequences, 25% to 30% of them present only once. This specimen consisted of PBMCs, mostly from graft donor cells, obtained 360 days after TCRalphabeta/CD19-depleted stem cell transplant. Receptors originate from a boy under two years old who had a stem cell transplant for SCID, so the T cells may come from the graft donor.

The chain uses TRBV12-3 or TRBV12-4 and TRBJ2-2; D unclear. Deletions cut 2 bases from V and 6 bases from J, with 10 bases between. There are 14 residues in the CDR3. For the CDR3, the DNA is TGTGCCAGCAGTTTAAGCCAGCCCTCCGGGGAGCTGTTTTTT. This codes for CASSLSQPSGELFF.

V is TRBV20-1 and J is TRBJ1-5; a weak D match, TRBD1 (5 bases). CDR1 is DFQATT and CDR2 is SNEGSKA in the germline V gene (reference sequence). The CDR3 covers 15 residues. The ends were cut back, 3 bases at V and 2 bases at J, with 14 bases in the middle. CDR3 residues: CSASLGGIGNQPQHF. In DNA form, the CDR3 reads TGCAGTGCTAGTCTGGGGGGAATTGGCAATCAGCCCCAGCATTTT.

The chain employs TRBV20-1 and TRBJ2-4; TRBD2 might be the D (6 bases). Germline CDR1 DFQATT, CDR2 SNEGSKA (reference sequence). The CDR3 has 12 residues. The ends were cut back, 3 bases at V and 8 bases at J, with 11 bases in the middle. CDR3 region: CSASGGGDIQYF. DNA for the CDR3: TGCAGTGCTAGCGGGGGAGGAGACATTCAGTACTTC.

The genes are TRBV27 and TRBJ1-2; D is perhaps TRBD1 (5 bases). Trimming cost V 3 bases and J 2 bases, with 10 bases left between them. CDR3 length: 14 residues. Germline-derived CDR1 and CDR2 are MNHEY and SMNVEV (reference sequence). The CDR3 loop is CASSFARDNYGYTF. The CDR3 region has the DNA TGTGCCAGCAGTTTTGCTAGGGACAACTATGGCTACACCTTC.

The rearrangement joins TRBV4-1 to TRBJ2-1; 11 nucleotides align to TRBD2. This CDR3 contains 19 residues. Per germline, CDR1 MGHRA and CDR2 YSYEKL. The ends lost 1 base at V and 4 bases at J; junction bases unmatched: 12. CDR3 DNA sequence: TGCGCCAGCAGCCAAGGAGGGGGAAGGCTAGCGGGGGGATACAATGAGCAGTTCTTC. It yields the protein CASSQGGGRLAGGYNEQFF.

This clonotype was detected only once. The genes are TRBV5-5 and TRBJ1-5, with D perhaps TRBD1 (6 bases). CDR1 and CDR2 (germline): SGHKS, YYEKEE (reference sequence). The CDR3 contains 14 residues. V was pared by 4 bases and J by 3 bases, with 11 bases between. CDR3 amino acids: CASSTWTDNQPQHF. Written as DNA, the CDR3 is TGTGCCAGCAGCACCTGGACAGACAATCAGCCCCAGCATTTT.

The genes are TRBV7-2 and TRBJ2-7; D is unclear. The CDR3 runs 12 residues. The germline CDR1 and CDR2 sequences are SGHTA and FQGNSA. V dropped 4 bases and J dropped 3 bases, with 7 bases sitting between them. The CDR3 loop is CASSSQHYEQYF. The CDR3 nucleotides are TGTGCCAGCAGCTCACAGCACTACGAGCAGTACTTC.

This sequence joins TRBV6-1 and TRBJ2-1, with a tentative D call TRBD1 (6 bases). The CDR3 totals 17 residues. Germline V gene data show CDR1 as MNHNS and CDR2 as SASEGT. V dropped 2 bases and J dropped 7 bases, with 21 bases sitting between them. The CDR3 DNA sequence: TGTGCCAGCAGTGAATTGATACGGTCAGGGGACATGAATGAGCAGTTCTTC. This gives the protein CASSELIRSGDMNEQFF.

V gene TRBV2 combines with J gene TRBJ2-3; TRBD1 might be the D (5 bases). V lost 0 bases to trimming and J lost 0 bases, with 7 bases between them. CDR3 size: 15 residues. Germline CDR1 and CDR2: SNHLY and FYNNEI. The DNA for the CDR3 is TGTGCCAGCAGTGAAGCGGGGCTCAGCACAGATACGCAGTATTTT. As protein: CASSEAGLSTDTQYF.

The V and J genes are TRBV18 and TRBJ2-1, with D maybe TRBD1 (6 bases). Looked up from germline, CDR1 is KGHSH and CDR2 is LQKENI. The CDR3 consists of 14 residues. Trimming stripped 0 bases from V and 8 bases from J, with 11 bases between. The CDR3 DNA is TGTGCCAGCTCACCACCCACAGGGTGGTATGAGCAGTTCTTC. It yields the protein CASSPPTGWYEQFF.

The chain has TRBV11-2 and TRBJ2-5; 7 positions match TRBD2. Trimming cost V 1 base and J 3 bases; bases outside gene matches: 5. The CDR3 extends over 15 amino acids. Germline V gene lookup returns CDR1 SGHAT and CDR2 FQNNGV. The CDR3 coding sequence is TGTGCCAGCAGCTTAGGCCGGGGGGTAGAAGAGACCCAGTACTTC. Translating it yields CASSLGRGVEETQYF.

Only a few counts were recorded for this clonotype. The chain employs TRBV28 and TRBJ2-2; D is perhaps TRBD1 (5 bases). Per the germline V gene, CDR1 is MDHEN and CDR2 is SYDVKM. V lost 5 bases to trimming and J lost 4 bases, with 23 bases between them. The CDR3 runs 18 residues. In nucleotides, the CDR3 is TGTGCCAGCAGTACTTCTTTCGCCCACCGACAGACCACCGGGGAGCTGTTTTTT. It yields the protein CASSTSFAHRQTTGELFF. The entire variable domain, with the rest obtained from reference TRBV28 and TRBJ2-2, is as follows: DVKVTQSSRYLVKRTGEKVFLECVQDMDHENMFWYRQDPGLGLRLIYFSYDVKMKEKGDIPEGYSVSREKKERFSLILESASTNQTSMYLCASSTSFAHRQTTGELFFGEGSRLTVL.

This clonotype came up a few times. V usage is TRBV10-3 and J usage is TRBJ1-6; possibly TRBD1 for D (5 bases). The CDR3 is 14 amino acids. V dropped 2 bases and J dropped 7 bases, with 9 bases sitting between them. Germline CDR1 ENHRY, CDR2 SYGVKD. The DNA of the CDR3 is TGTGCCATCAGTGAGGAGGCAGGGAATTCACCCCTCCACTTT. Amino acids: CAISEEAGNSPLHF.

This clonotype showed up just a few times. This rearrangement joins TRBV29-1 to TRBJ1-1, with 9 positions matching TRBD1. Unmatched junction bases numbered 11, after V lost 4 bases and J lost 5 bases. Germline values: CDR1 SQVTM, CDR2 ANQGSEA. The CDR3 is 15 residues long. CDR3 loop: CSVVFWDRVGTEAFF. In nucleotides, the CDR3 is TGCAGCGTTGTATTCTGGGACAGGGTGGGGACTGAAGCTTTCTTT.

CDR3: CASTLAGVRETQYF. The CDR3 DNA reads TGTGCCAGCACCCTAGCGGGGGTGCGAGAGACCCAGTACTTC. This rearrangement joins TRBV3-1 to TRBJ2-5; 10 nucleotides agree with TRBD2. This CDR3 comprises 14 residues. Trimming took 7 bases from V and 4 from J; bases not matched to a gene: 6. CDR1 is LGHDT, CDR2 YNNKEL, per germline (reference sequence).

V gene TRBV5-1 combines with J gene TRBJ2-2, with TRBD2 as a possible D gene (5 bases). Germline V gives CDR1 SGHRS, CDR2 YFSETQ. CDR3 length: 15 residues. The V gene lost 3 bases and the J gene lost 1 base, with 10 bases spanning the gap. CDR3: CASSYGLLNTGELFF. Written as DNA, the CDR3 is TGCGCCAGCAGCTATGGACTCCTGAACACCGGGGAGCTGTTTTTT. Full variable domain (rest looked up from reference TRBV5-1 and TRBJ2-2): KAGVTQTPRYLIKTRGQQVTLSCSPISGHRSVSWYQQTPGQGLQFLFEYFSETQRNKGNFPGRFSGRQFSNSRSEMNVSTLELGDSALYLCASSYGLLNTGELFFGEGSRLTVL.

The chain joins TRBV10-2 to TRBJ2-5, with 8 bases matching TRBD2. This CDR3 is built from 16 residues. Germline trimming cut 6 bases from V and 3 bases from J; bases unmatched to any gene: 12. Germline CDR1 WSHSY, CDR2 SAAADI. The CDR3 DNA is TGCGCCAGCAGGGGACTGCGGGGGGCGGCCGAAGAGACCCAGTACTTC. It encodes CASRGLRGAAEETQYF.